The sequence of this TCR beta chain was determined in a study of cytomegalovirus exposure and HLA in healthy donors. General study results and limits: Later on, an analysis found that several of the most significant clusters appeared to be linked to common viral pathogens, which included parvovirus B19.

CDR3 length: 15 amino acids. Trimming cost V 0 bases and J 4 bases, with 12 bases left between them. In germline, CDR1 is SGDLS, CDR2 YYNGEE. Worth noting for this clone: Its antigen is still unknown.

It was with 60 Vbeta and 13 Jbeta primers that the PCR ran. Assay: immunoSEQ multiplex PCR; the TCRdb copy retains only in-frame clones and omits some. The sample records about 82,000 clones, approximately 74% being singletons. Specimen: PBMCs. This TCR derives from a woman aged 45-65 years in good health and CMV-seropositive. The chain employs TRBV9 and TRBJ2-3, with D possibly matching TRBD2 (6 bases). CDR3 amino acids: CASSVATGRADTQYF. CDR3 nucleotide sequence: TGTGCCAGCAGCGTAGCTACCGGGAGAGCAGATACGCAGTATTTT.